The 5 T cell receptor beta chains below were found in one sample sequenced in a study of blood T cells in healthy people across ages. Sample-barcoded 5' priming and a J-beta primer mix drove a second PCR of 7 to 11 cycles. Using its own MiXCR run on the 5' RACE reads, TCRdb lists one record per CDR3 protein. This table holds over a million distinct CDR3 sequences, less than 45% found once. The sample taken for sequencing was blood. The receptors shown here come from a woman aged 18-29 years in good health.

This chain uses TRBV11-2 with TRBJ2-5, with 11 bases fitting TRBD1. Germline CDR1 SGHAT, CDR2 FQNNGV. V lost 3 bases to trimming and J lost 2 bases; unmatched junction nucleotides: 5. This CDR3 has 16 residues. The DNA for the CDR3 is TGTGCCAGCAGCTTCCTAGGACAGGGGGCACAAGAGACCCAGTACTTC. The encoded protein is CASSFLGQGAQETQYF.

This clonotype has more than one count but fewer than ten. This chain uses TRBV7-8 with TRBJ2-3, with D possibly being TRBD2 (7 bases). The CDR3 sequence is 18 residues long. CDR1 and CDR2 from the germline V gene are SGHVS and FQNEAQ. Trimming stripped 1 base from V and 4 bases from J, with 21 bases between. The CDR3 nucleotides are TGTGCCAGCAGCTTAGATAGCATGACGGGGGGCCCTGCAGATACGCAGTATTTT. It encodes CASSLDSMTGGPADTQYF.

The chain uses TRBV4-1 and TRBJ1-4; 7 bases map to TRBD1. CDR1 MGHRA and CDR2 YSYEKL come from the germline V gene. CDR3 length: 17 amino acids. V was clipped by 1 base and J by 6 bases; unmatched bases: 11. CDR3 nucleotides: TGCGCCAGCAGCCAAGTCAACAGACAGGGATGGTATGAAAAACTGTTTTTT. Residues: CASSQVNRQGWYEKLFF.

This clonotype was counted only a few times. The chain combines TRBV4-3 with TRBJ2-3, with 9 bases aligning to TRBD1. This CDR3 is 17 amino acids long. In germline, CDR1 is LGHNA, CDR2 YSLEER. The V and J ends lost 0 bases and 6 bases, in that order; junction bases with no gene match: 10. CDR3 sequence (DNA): TGCGCCAGCAGCCAAGAATGGACAGGGGCGTATGAGGATACGCAGTATTTT. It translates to CASSQEWTGAYEDTQYF.

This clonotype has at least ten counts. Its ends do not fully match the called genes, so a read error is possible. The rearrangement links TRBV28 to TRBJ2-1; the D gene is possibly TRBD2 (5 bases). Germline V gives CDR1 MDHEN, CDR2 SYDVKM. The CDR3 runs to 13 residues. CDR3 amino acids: CASSFSGYNEQFF. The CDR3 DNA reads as TGCGCCAGCAGCTTCTCGGGATACAATGAGCAGTTCTTC.